This TCR beta chain was identified in a study of OX40 agonist ivuxolimab in advanced cancers. General observations from the study: Expanded clones belonging to CD8+ T cells outnumbered, on average, those of CD4+.

This clone has more than one count but fewer than ten. Its antigen is not identified. Sequencing was performed with immunoSEQ multiplex PCR; in TCRdb, only in-frame clones are kept and a portion is missing. The profile covers around 60,000 clones, with approximately 80% appearing a single time and more than 1.5% taken by the ten largest. The sample was CD4+ or CD8+ T cells sorted from blood, taken in a trial of the OX40 agonist ivuxolimab. The source of this sequence is an adult with an advanced solid tumor such as melanoma, head and neck, liver or kidney cancer.

CDR3 region: CASSVQAATDTQYF. CDR3 nucleotides: TGTGCCAGCAGCGTCCAGGCCGCCACAGATACGCAGTATTTT. The V call is TRBV9, the J call TRBJ2-3, with D unresolved. V lost 2 bases and J 2 bases, leaving 9 bases between the germline ends. The CDR3 spans 14 residues. Germline CDR1 and CDR2: SGDLS and YYNGEE.